Below, 8 T cell receptor beta chains from the same sample are listed, as sequenced in a study of T cells in Graves' hyperthyroidism and ophthalmopathy. Amplification targeted TCR beta CDR3 regions from RNA transcripts. An initial round of RT-PCR targeting the TCR CDR3 relied on the HTBI primer set. Each CDR3 protein gets one entry after TCRdb re-called the multiplex PCR reads with MiXCR. The sample lists 300,000 to 450,000 distinct CDR3 sequences; just under 25% were seen once. The sample was blood. These receptors all stem from a man between 50 and 59 years old with Graves' hyperthyroidism.

In this sample, this clonotype turned up many times. V gene TRBV20-1 combines with J gene TRBJ2-1; either TRBD1 or TRBD2 may supply D (5 bases each). The CDR3 has 14 residues. Germline CDR1 reads DFQATT; CDR2 reads SNEGSKA (reference sequence). V was pared by 0 bases and J by 10 bases, with 16 bases between. In DNA, the CDR3 is TGCAGTGCTAGAGAGTGGGGGAGTGAATGGGAGCAGTTCTTC. This encodes CSAREWGSEWEQFF.

This clonotype was found a few times. The chain couples TRBV5-6 to TRBJ2-1, with 11 bases aligning to TRBD2. In germline, CDR1 is SGHDT, CDR2 YYEEEE. V was clipped by 5 bases and J by 3 bases; unmatched bases: 4. The CDR3 extends over 15 amino acids. CDR3 residues: CASSTTSGNYNEQFF. The CDR3 bases are TGTGCCAGCAGTACGACTAGCGGGAACTACAATGAGCAGTTCTTC. The variable domain in full, completed from reference TRBV5-6 and TRBJ2-1, reads DAGVTQSPTHLIKTRGQQVTLRCSPKSGHDTVSWYQQALGQGPQFIFQYYEEEERQRGNFPDRFSGHQFPNYSSELNVNALLLGDSALYLCASSTTSGNYNEQFFGPGTRLTVL.

The chain combines TRBV19 with TRBJ2-1, with D possibly matching TRBD1 (5 bases). Trimming pared 9 bases from V and 6 bases from J, leaving 9 bases between. Germline-derived CDR1 and CDR2 are LNHDA and SQIVND (reference sequence). The CDR3 loop spans 11 amino acids. CDR3 DNA sequence: TGTGCCAGCTCCACAGGCAATGAGCAGTTCTTC. This gives the protein CASSTGNEQFF.

This clonotype was seen more than once but under ten times. The chain joins TRBV4-1 to TRBJ1-5, with D possibly being TRBD1 (5 bases). V was cut by 0 bases and J by 15 bases, with 18 bases left in between. The CDR3 is 14 residues long. CDR1 is MGHRA and CDR2 is YSYEKL in the germline V gene. The CDR3 region is CASSQDSGGDRLHF. CDR3 DNA: TGCGCCAGCAGCCAAGATTCTGGAGGGGACCGACTGCATTTT.

Only a few counts were recorded for this clonotype. One end of the junction is discordant with germline, which a read error may explain. V usage is TRBV6-1 and J usage is TRBJ2-7; perhaps TRBD2 as D (7 bases). From germline, CDR1 is MNHNS and CDR2 SASEGT. The CDR3 is 13 residues long. Here the CDR3 reads CASREGGGLEQYF. CDR3 nucleotide sequence: TGTGCCAGCCGTGAAGGGGGGGGGCTGGAGCAGTACTTC.

The rearrangement links TRBV24-1 to TRBJ2-1; 9 positions match TRBD1. Losses at the gene ends were 4 bases for V and 3 bases for J; bases not matched to a gene: 9. This CDR3 has 17 amino acids. Germline assignment: CDR1 KGHDR and CDR2 SFDVKD. The CDR3 DNA sequence: TGTGCCACCAGTGACCGCCGGACAGGGGTTGTCTACAATGAGCAGTTCTTC. Translated: CATSDRRTGVVYNEQFF.

The sample holds a few counts of this clonotype. The V and J genes are TRBV7-9 and TRBJ1-2, with 7 positions matching TRBD1. In germline, CDR1 is SEHNR, CDR2 FQNEAQ (reference sequence). Trimming took 4 bases from V and 6 from J; bases not matched to a gene: 8. This CDR3 spans 14 amino acids. CDR3 protein: CASSSPDRPNGYTF. In nucleotides, the CDR3 is TGTGCCAGCAGCTCCCCGGACAGGCCCAATGGCTACACCTTC.

This clonotype was seen only a few times. The chain is built from TRBV3-1 and TRBJ1-6; D is perhaps TRBD1 (6 bases). The CDR3 totals 15 residues. Trimming shortened V by 3 bases and J by 9 bases, and 15 bases separated the two germline ends. Germline V gene data show CDR1 as LGHDT and CDR2 as YNNKEL (reference sequence). This CDR3 reads CASSQTGLPSSPLHF. CDR3 bases: TGTGCCAGCAGCCAGACAGGCTTACCGAGTTCACCCCTCCACTTT.